The 2 T cell receptor beta chains reported below all come from one sample, sequenced in a study of cytomegalovirus exposure and HLA in healthy donors. The PCR used 60 Vbeta and 13 Jbeta primers. Clones were sequenced by immunoSEQ multiplex PCR, and TCRdb holds only the in-frame ones, with some missing. The sample contains some 170,000 clones, roughly 76% of which appear only once. The sequenced material came from PBMCs. These receptors originate from a young woman in good health and CMV-seropositive.

V and J are TRBV7-9 and TRBJ2-5, with D possibly being TRBD2 (5 bases). The last part of the DNA fits TRBJ2-7 better; the J call may be wrong. In germline, CDR1 is SEHNR, CDR2 FQNEAQ (reference sequence). The CDR3 loop spans 13 amino acids. The CDR3 DNA is TGTGCCAGCAGCTTAGGAGGACTGTACGAGCAGTACTTC. This codes for CASSLGGLYEQYF.

This rearrangement joins TRBV4-3 to TRBJ2-7, with 8 nucleotides matching TRBD1. Germline CDR1 LGHNA, CDR2 YSLEER. The V gene end was trimmed by 0 bases and the J gene end by 3 bases; junction bases not matched to a gene: 10. This CDR3 comprises 17 residues. The CDR3 DNA reads as TGCGCCAGCAGCCAAGAAGCTTTTGTGACAGGGGACTACGAGCAGTACTTC. Amino acid sequence: CASSQEAFVTGDYEQYF.